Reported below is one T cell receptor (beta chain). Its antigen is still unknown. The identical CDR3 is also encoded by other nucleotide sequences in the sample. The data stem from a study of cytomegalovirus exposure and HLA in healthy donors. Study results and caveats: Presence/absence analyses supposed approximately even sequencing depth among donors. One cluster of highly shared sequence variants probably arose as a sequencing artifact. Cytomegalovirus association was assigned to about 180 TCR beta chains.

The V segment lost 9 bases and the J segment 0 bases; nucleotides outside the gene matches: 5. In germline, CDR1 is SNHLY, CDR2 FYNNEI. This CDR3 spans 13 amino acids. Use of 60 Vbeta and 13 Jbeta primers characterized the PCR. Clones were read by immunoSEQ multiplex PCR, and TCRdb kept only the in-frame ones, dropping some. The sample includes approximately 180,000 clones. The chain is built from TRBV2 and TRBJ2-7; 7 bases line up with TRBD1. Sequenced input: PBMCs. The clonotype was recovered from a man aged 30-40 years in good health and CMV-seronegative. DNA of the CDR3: TGTGCCAGTTCGGGACAGCGCTCCTACGAGCAGTACTTC. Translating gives CASSGQRSYEQYF. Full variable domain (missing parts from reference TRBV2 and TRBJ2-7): EPEVTQTPSHQVTQMGQEVILRCVPISNHLYFYWYRQILGQKVEFLVSFYNNEISEKSEIFDDQFSVERPDGSNFTLKIRSTKLEDSAMYFCASSGQRSYEQYFGPGTRLTVT.